A single sample is the source of the 7 T cell receptor beta chains below, sequenced in a study of human T cells and chemical hapten exposure. Specified time point: patch test 1, 2 weeks after DPC sensitization. Treatment given: therapeutic diphenylcyclopropenone sensitization with weekly scalp DPC. TCRdb called the RACE reads again in MiXCR, with one record for every CDR3 protein. This sample carries about 380,000 distinct CDR3 sequences, 4.8% of them seen once, and the ten largest clones take under 3%. The sequenced sample was whole blood, obtained in connection with sensitization to the hapten diphenylcyclopropenone (DPC). The receptors were sampled from a woman in her forties or fifties with alopecia areata. Some clones in this sample may be carry-over from other donors' samples.

The V gene is TRBV5-1, the J gene TRBJ2-3, with D unresolved. Trimming pared 2 bases from V and 3 bases from J, leaving 13 bases between. This CDR3 is built from 15 residues. The germline gives CDR1 SGHRS, CDR2 YFSETQ. DNA of the CDR3: TGCGCCAGCAGCTTTTATTACCCAGAAACAGATACGCAGTATTTT. Its translation is CASSFYYPETDTQYF.

This clonotype was detected ten times or more. The chain uses TRBV7-8 and TRBJ2-3; TRBD2 is a possible D gene (6 bases). The CDR3 runs 15 residues. The germline V gene encodes CDR1 SGHVS and CDR2 FQNEAQ. The V end was cut by 1 base, the J end by 0 bases, with 8 bases between. Here the CDR3 reads CASSLVTSSTDTQYF. CDR3 DNA sequence: TGTGCCAGCAGCTTAGTTACTAGCAGCACAGATACGCAGTATTTT.

This clonotype was seen repeatedly, ten times or more. The V gene is TRBV4-1, the J gene TRBJ2-7; D gene unclear. The CDR3 contains 14 residues. The germline CDR1 and CDR2 sequences are MGHRA and YSYEKL. Trimming took 0 bases from V and 10 from J, leaving 16 bases between them. CDR3 in DNA: TGCGCCAGCAGCCAAGAGACCCTTGGGATCCCCCAGTACTTC. Amino acid sequence: CASSQETLGIPQYF.

This clonotype was seen many times. The chain recombines TRBV29-1 with TRBJ2-5, with D maybe TRBD1 (6 bases). Germline V CDR1 and CDR2: SQVTM, ANQGSEA. This CDR3 has 13 residues. The V end was cut by 7 bases, the J end by 2 bases, with 14 bases between. For the CDR3, the DNA is TGCAGCGCCAAGGACAGTAGACAAGAGACCCAGTACTTC. Amino acid sequence: CSAKDSRQETQYF.

Points on this clonotype: A clone one base away is much larger, so this may be a read error. This chain joins TRBV20-1 and TRBJ2-7; D may correspond to TRBD1 or TRBD2 (7 bases each). CDR3 length: 14 amino acids. Germline CDR1 and CDR2: DFQATT and SNEGSKA (reference sequence). V was clipped by 6 bases and J by 3 bases, with 18 bases between them. The CDR3 DNA follows: TGCAGTGCCACTAAGCAGGGGGGGAGCTACGAGCAGTACTTC. The encoded protein is CSATKQGGSYEQYF.

CDR3 in amino acids: CASHEAQETQYF. CDR3 sequence (DNA): TGTGCCAGCCATGAGGCCCAAGAGACCCAGTACTTC. V is TRBV2 and J is TRBJ2-5; D gene unclear. Germline CDR1 SNHLY, CDR2 FYNNEI. Trimming pared 8 bases from V and 1 base from J, leaving 8 bases between. This CDR3 is 12 amino acids long.

This clonotype has a count of ten or more. This sequence joins TRBV6-5 and TRBJ1-5; D gene unclear. Germline-derived CDR1 and CDR2 are MNHEY and SVGAGI. This CDR3 has 15 residues. V lost 0 bases, J lost 3 bases, and 9 bases lay in between. CDR3 coding DNA: TGTGCCAGCAGTTACTCCTTAGGGCTCAATCAGCCCCAGCATTTT. Translation gives CASSYSLGLNQPQHF.